One and the same sample provided the 17 T cell receptor beta chains below, sequenced in a study of control samples from healthy donors and cancer patients. This table comes from immunoSEQ multiplex PCR, and its TCRdb copy is limited to in-frame clones, with some not included. The sample consists of 150,000 to 200,000 clones, 85% to 90% of them appearing once. Sequenced material: blood. These receptors came from a man between 18 and 29 years old in good health.

The chain uses TRBV6-1 and TRBJ2-3; 12 bases agree with TRBD1. V dropped 1 base and J dropped 4; count of bases not matched to a gene: 6. Per germline, CDR1 MNHNS and CDR2 SASEGT. This CDR3 region has 17 residues. This chain's CDR3 is CASSEGWDRGRADTQYF. The CDR3, as DNA: TGTGCCAGCAGTGAAGGATGGGACAGGGGGCGAGCAGATACGCAGTATTTT.

This chain links TRBV4-3 with TRBJ2-5, with unresolved D. The CDR3 length is 13 residues. Trimming stripped 0 bases from V and 5 bases from J, with 7 bases between. From germline, CDR1 is LGHNA and CDR2 YSLEER. The DNA for the CDR3 is TGCGCCAGCAGCCAAGAAACCCGGGAGACCCAGTACTTC. Translating it yields CASSQETRETQYF.

The J gene is TRBJ1-1, the V gene TRBV5-1; D gene unclear. The CDR3 is made up of 14 amino acids. Germline CDR1 and CDR2: SGHRS and YFSETQ. Trimming removed 0 bases from V and 4 bases from J, with 10 bases in between. DNA for the CDR3: TGCGCCAGCAGCTTGGTAACCCTGAGCACTGAAGCTTTCTTT. As protein: CASSLVTLSTEAFF.

The chain is built from TRBV6-1 and TRBJ1-1; D uncertain. Germline V gene sequence: CDR1 MNHNS, CDR2 SASEGT. The CDR3 is made up of 13 amino acids. Trimming left V 1 base short and J 4 bases short, with 7 bases between. The CDR3 sequence is CASSEVGRTEAFF. In DNA form, the CDR3 reads TGTGCCAGCAGTGAAGTTGGTCGCACTGAAGCTTTCTTT.

The chain has TRBV11-3 and TRBJ2-3; 10 nucleotides match TRBD2. The CDR3 length is 15 residues. J gave up 5 bases and V 6 bases, and 8 bases lay outside the gene matches. The germline V gene has CDR1 SGHNT and CDR2 YENEEA. DNA of the CDR3: TGTGCCAGCAGTGCCGGACTAGCGGCGGGAGATACGCAGTATTTT. It yields the protein CASSAGLAAGDTQYF.

This clone was counted a single time. Other DNA sequences within the sample encode an identical CDR3. V and J are TRBV12-3 or TRBV12-4 and TRBJ1-4; D may be TRBD1 (5 bases). This CDR3 has 13 residues. Trimming removed 6 bases from V and 5 bases from J, with 10 bases in between. The CDR3 coding sequence is TGTGCCAGCAGCCCGGACACCAATGAAAAACTGTTTTTT. Amino acids: CASSPDTNEKLFF.

This sequence joins TRBV11-3 and TRBJ2-1; TRBD2 agrees at 11 bases. The germline V gene has CDR1 SGHNT and CDR2 YENEEA. Unmatched junction bases numbered 2, after V lost 0 bases and J lost 4 bases. The CDR3 is 16 residues long. Written as DNA, the CDR3 is TGTGCCAGCAGCTTAGATACTAGCGGGAGTTACAATGAGCAGTTCTTC. Translated, it gives CASSLDTSGSYNEQFF.

The V gene is TRBV4-3, the J gene TRBJ2-7, with a possible D match to TRBD2 (6 bases). The CDR3 is 16 amino acids. Germline assignment: CDR1 LGHNA and CDR2 YSLEER. V gave up 0 bases and J gave up 0 bases, with 12 bases separating them. The DNA of the CDR3 is TGCGCCAGCAGCCAAGATGCAGCGGGCCTCTCCTACGAGCAGTACTTC. It encodes CASSQDAAGLSYEQYF.

This rearrangement joins TRBV7-2 to TRBJ1-6, with D hard to call. V was pared by 1 base and J by 6 bases, with 7 bases between. The germline CDR1 and CDR2 sequences are SGHTA and FQGNSA. CDR3 length: 14 residues. Here the CDR3 DNA reads TGTGCCAGCAGCTTAGGCTACAGTAATTCACCCCTCCACTTT. The encoded protein is CASSLGYSNSPLHF.

The gene calls are TRBV11-3 and TRBJ2-3; weak D call: TRBD2 (5 bases). This CDR3 has 14 amino acids. Trimming pared 4 bases from V and 5 bases from J, leaving 13 bases between. Germline CDR1 and CDR2: SGHNT and YENEEA. CDR3 sequence (DNA): TGTGCCAGCAGCTCAGGACGAGGGCTAGATACGCAGTATTTT. This encodes CASSSGRGLDTQYF.

This clone came up once. V gene TRBV5-4 combines with J gene TRBJ2-5; D could derive from TRBD1 or TRBD2 (5 bases each). CDR3 length: 15 residues. Looked up from germline, CDR1 is SGHNT and CDR2 is YYREEE (reference sequence). Trimming stripped 2 bases from V and 4 bases from J, with 15 bases between. The CDR3 region is CASSLQQAGPETQYF. In DNA form, the CDR3 reads TGTGCCAGCAGCTTACAACAGGCGGGTCCAGAGACCCAGTACTTC.

This clone was recorded a few times. The rearrangement joins TRBV4-1 to TRBJ1-2, with D possibly TRBD1 on 5 matching bases. The CDR3 contains 15 residues. Trimming took off 4 bases at V and 7 bases at J, with 19 bases between the two ends. Germline V gene sequence: CDR1 MGHRA, CDR2 YSYEKL. CDR3 in amino acids: CASSLSWTGLGGYTF. CDR3 nucleotide sequence: TGCGCCAGCAGCCTATCGTGGACGGGGCTGGGTGGCTACACCTTC.

Here the CDR3 reads CSVAEGRETQYF. As DNA, the CDR3 is TGCAGCGTTGCTGAGGGTCGGGAGACCCAGTACTTC. This sequence joins TRBV29-1 and TRBJ2-5, with a possible D match to TRBD2 (5 bases). The CDR3 spans 12 residues. The V and J ends lost 4 bases and 5 bases respectively, with 11 bases between them. Germline loops: CDR1 SQVTM, CDR2 ANQGSEA.

This clone was seen only a few times. This sequence joins TRBV27 and TRBJ1-1, with D maybe TRBD1 (6 bases). There are 14 residues in the CDR3. Germline V gene lookup returns CDR1 MNHEY and CDR2 SMNVEV (reference sequence). The V and J ends lost 2 bases and 0 bases respectively, with 7 bases between them. The CDR3 protein is CASSLDRMNTEAFF. For the CDR3, the DNA is TGTGCCAGCAGTTTAGACAGGATGAACACTGAAGCTTTCTTT.

The chain employs TRBV9 and TRBJ2-2, with unresolved D. CDR3 length: 14 residues. V lost 3 bases and J 6 bases, leaving 12 bases between the germline ends. The germline V gene has CDR1 SGDLS and CDR2 YYNGEE. Here the CDR3 reads CASSAFGMSGELFF. CDR3 DNA sequence: TGTGCCAGCAGCGCCTTCGGTATGTCCGGGGAGCTGTTTTTT.

This clone has a single count. The rearrangement links TRBV25-1 to TRBJ1-4; unclear D gene. Germline V lookup: CDR1 MGHDK, CDR2 SYGVNS. V was shortened by 5 bases and J by 0 bases, with 10 bases between the two germline ends. CDR3 size: 15 residues. CDR3 nucleotides: TGTGCCAGCAGTCCGCAGGTAGCAACTAATGAAAAACTGTTTTTT. Translation gives CASSPQVATNEKLFF.

The table lists this clone with a count of one. The V call is TRBV28, the J call TRBJ1-2, with 9 nucleotides matching TRBD1. CDR1 is MDHEN and CDR2 is SYDVKM in the germline V gene. This CDR3 has 15 residues. Trimming removed 6 bases from V and 7 bases from J; junction bases left unmatched: 12. The CDR3 region is CASSPRGTGYSGYTF. In DNA, the CDR3 is TGTGCCAGCAGCCCCAGGGGGACAGGGTACAGTGGCTACACCTTC.